This T cell receptor (beta chain) is drawn from a study of blood T cell repertoires in COVID-19. Looking at the study overall: PBMCs, B-cell-depleted T cells, or T cells were the source of the cDNA or gDNA that made up the material.

The age range of participants was 18 to 89 years, with residence in about two dozen US areas. J was trimmed by 5 bases and V by 2 bases; bases with no gene match: 9. The CDR3 extends over 15 amino acids. Germline values: CDR1 SGHRS, CDR2 YFSETQ. The method was immunoSEQ multiplex PCR; TCRdb's version includes in-frame clones alone and lacks a portion of them. The data hold 220,000 or so clones, with 88% observed a single time. The clonotype originates from a woman between 50 and 59 years old with acute COVID-19. This chain joins TRBV5-1 and TRBJ1-1, with 7 bases fitting TRBD1. Source material: PBMCs or T cells enriched from blood (not recorded which). CDR3 sequence reads: CASSFGAPGQTEAFF. Written as DNA, the CDR3 is TGCGCCAGCAGCTTTGGGGCCCCGGGACAGACTGAAGCTTTCTTT.